This is a list of T cell receptor beta chains from one sample in a study of early T cells in non-severe SARS-CoV-2 infection. TCRdb re-analysed the 5' RACE reads in MiXCR, keeping a single row per CDR3 protein. Of some 49,000 distinct CDR3 sequences in the sample, approximately 7.6% were seen once. The specimen sequenced was whole blood. These TCRs come from an adult who was a healthcare worker with PCR-confirmed SARS-CoV-2 infection or an uninfected control (not recorded which). Both conserved end residues are part of each CDR3. The order of the fields is J gene, clone size, V gene, D gene, CDR3 DNA, CDR3 protein. A D gene is named only where the DNA matches it firmly. A row's size may be missing; if present it is once, few, many or a size class.

TRBJ2-5	few	TRBV2	-	TGTGCCAGCAGTAGCGGGCGACAAGAGACCCAGTACTTC	CASSSGRQETQYF
TRBJ1-4	few	TRBV6-1	-	TGTGCCAGCAGTGAAGAAGGGACAACTGAAAAACTGTTTTTT	CASSEEGTTEKLFF
TRBJ1-2	few	TRBV12-3/TRBV12-4	TRBD1	TGTGCCAGCAGCCCCCAGGGACAGGGCTTTAACTATGGCTACACCTTC	CASSPQGQGFNYGYTF
TRBJ2-7	-	TRBV6-2/TRBV6-3	-	TGTGCCAGCAGTCCCCGACAGGACGAGCAGTACTTC	CASSPRQDEQYF
TRBJ2-1	-	TRBV12-3/TRBV12-4	-	TGTGCCAGCAGCCCTGCCGGGATATACAATGAGCAGTTCTTC	CASSPAGIYNEQFF
TRBJ2-7	few	TRBV20-1	TRBD1	TGCAGTGCTAGGGCCACTCCGGGACAGGGGCTATCCTACGAGCAGTACTTC	CSARATPGQGLSYEQYF
TRBJ2-1	many	TRBV11-2	TRBD2	TGTGCCAGCAGCTTAGGGCGGGAGAGATGGGTCAATGAGCAGTTCTTC	CASSLGRERWVNEQFF
TRBJ2-6	-	TRBV28	-	TGTGCCAGCAGTTTATTTACTGGGGCCAACGTCCTGACTTTC	CASSLFTGANVLTF
TRBJ2-1	-	TRBV5-1	-	TGCGCCAGCAGCTTGGGCGGGCAGCAGTTCTTC	CASSLGGQQFF
TRBJ2-1	-	TRBV5-1	TRBD2	TGCGCCAGCAGCGTCCGCCCACCGGGACTAGGAAATGAGCAGTTCTTC	CASSVRPPGLGNEQFF
TRBJ1-1	many	TRBV29-1	-	TGCAGCGTTAGCGACACCTTGAACACTGAAGCTTTCTTT	CSVSDTLNTEAFF
TRBJ1-5	-	TRBV11-2	-	TGTGCCAGCAGCTTAGAGGGGTCTTATCAGCCCCAGCATTTT	CASSLEGSYQPQHF
TRBJ2-5	many	TRBV4-2	TRBD1	TGTGCCAGCAGCCGAGGGGGACAGGGGTTTGAGACCCAGTACTTC	CASSRGGQGFETQYF
TRBJ2-1	many	TRBV6-5	-	TGTGCCAGCAGTTACGTTCGGACAAACAATGAGCAGTTCTTC	CASSYVRTNNEQFF
TRBJ1-6	few	TRBV20-1	-	TGCAGTGCTTCCACCGAGTACCGGAATTCACCCCTCCACTTT	CSASTEYRNSPLHF
TRBJ2-1	few	TRBV29-1	TRBD1	TGCAGCGTTGAAGGGGACAGCAGCTCCTACAATGAGCAGTTCTTC	CSVEGDSSSYNEQFF
TRBJ2-1	many	TRBV5-1	TRBD2	TGCGCCAGCAGCCACCAAGGGACTAGCGGATACAATGAGCAGTTCTTC	CASSHQGTSGYNEQFF
TRBJ2-2	-	TRBV7-3	TRBD2	TGTGCCAGCAGTCCGGAACTAGCGGGAGGGCCGTCGGGGGAGCTGTTTTTT	CASSPELAGGPSGELFF
TRBJ2-3	many	TRBV12-3/TRBV12-4	-	TGTGCCAGCAGCCGCCAACTAGCAGATACGCAGTATTTT	CASSRQLADTQYF
TRBJ1-1	-	TRBV28	-	TGTGCCAGCAGTTTGTGGGGACGAACTGAAGCTTTCTTT	CASSLWGRTEAFF
TRBJ2-3	few	TRBV5-6	-	TGTGCCAGCAGCTTTGTCAGCGGCCCCACAGATACGCAGTATTTT	CASSFVSGPTDTQYF
TRBJ2-3	few	TRBV20-1	-	TGCAGTGCTAGAGATCTGTGGGTAGGAGGGGATACGCAGTATTTT	CSARDLWVGGDTQYF
TRBJ1-6	-	TRBV30	TRBD1	TGTGCCTGGGGAACAGGGGGCGATAATTCACCCCTCCACTTT	CAWGTGGDNSPLHF
TRBJ2-7	few	TRBV20-1	TRBD2	TGCAGTGCTAGAGATAGCGGGGGGCCCTACGAGCAGTACTTC	CSARDSGGPYEQYF
TRBJ2-7	few	TRBV18	TRBD1	TGTGCCAGCTCCGCGGGACAGGGATCCTACGAGCAGTACTTC	CASSAGQGSYEQYF
TRBJ2-2	-	TRBV21-1	-	TGTGCCAGCAGCAAAGCCCGACAGGGGCGGAACACCGGGGAGCTGTTTTTT	CASSKARQGRNTGELFF
TRBJ2-3	many	TRBV12-5	-	TGTGCTAGTGGCCCGCCCCGAGGAGTCACTAGCACAGATACGCAGTATTTT	CASGPPRGVTSTDTQYF
TRBJ2-1	-	TRBV13	TRBD2	TGTGCCAGCAGCCTGGGGACTAGCATAAATGAGCAGTTCTTC	CASSLGTSINEQFF
TRBJ2-3	few	TRBV28	-	TGTGCCAGCAGACCCGATCCGCGGGACTGGGCGGATACGCAGTATTTT	CASRPDPRDWADTQYF
TRBJ2-7	-	TRBV4-1	-	TGCGCCAGCAGCCAAGGGTCGGGGGAGCAGTACTTC	CASSQGSGEQYF
TRBJ1-6	many	TRBV20-1	-	TGCAGTGCTAGGAGCGAGGGTAGCTCCTATAATTCACCCCTCCACTTT	CSARSEGSSYNSPLHF
TRBJ2-5	few	TRBV7-3	TRBD1	TGTGCCAGCAGCCCGGGACAGGGCAGTGAGACCCAGTACTTC	CASSPGQGSETQYF
TRBJ2-2	-	TRBV12-3/TRBV12-4	-	TGTGCCAGCCACTTCGGGACGGGTGGCACCGGGGAGCTGTTTTTT	CASHFGTGGTGELFF
TRBJ2-7	few	TRBV6-1	-	TGTGCCAGCAGTGATGCCGGCGCGGGATGGTACGAGCAGTACTTC	CASSDAGAGWYEQYF
TRBJ2-1	many	TRBV9	-	TGTGCCAGCAGCGGTAGGCTAGACTACGACAATGAGCAGTTCTTC	CASSGRLDYDNEQFF
TRBJ2-5	few	TRBV5-1	-	TGCGCCAGCAGCCTACGGGGCACGGTCCAAGAGACCCAGTACTTC	CASSLRGTVQETQYF
TRBJ2-1	few	TRBV12-3/TRBV12-4	-	TGTGCCAGCAGTTTAGGTTTCGGGGGTTTCAATGAGCAGTTCTTC	CASSLGFGGFNEQFF
TRBJ2-1	many	TRBV6-5	TRBD2	TGTGCCAGCAGCCATACTAGCGGTAGCTCCTACAATGAGCAGTTCTTC	CASSHTSGSSYNEQFF
TRBJ2-3	-	TRBV9	-	TGTGCCAGCAGCGTAGCTCCGGGATCAAACACAGATACGCAGTATTTT	CASSVAPGSNTDTQYF
TRBJ1-6	-	TRBV13	-	TGTGCCAGCAGCTTGGGCGCGCAGGGGATTTCACCCCTCCACTTT	CASSLGAQGISPLHF
TRBJ2-3	few	TRBV4-1	-	TGCGCCAGCAGCCGCCAACCAAGCACAGATACGCAGTATTTT	CASSRQPSTDTQYF
TRBJ2-4	many	TRBV29-1	-	TGCAGCGTTGGAGGGGGGACCCTAGCCAAAAACATTCAGTACTTC	CSVGGGTLAKNIQYF
TRBJ2-5	-	TRBV6-6	-	TGTGCCAGCAGTCTCGGGAATCAAGAGACCCAGTACTTC	CASSLGNQETQYF
TRBJ2-1	-	TRBV7-3	-	TGTGTCAGCAGCCGTGCATATAGGAGGGAAGGTGAGCAGTTCTTC	CVSSRAYRREGEQFF
TRBJ1-2	few	TRBV6-5	-	TGTGCCAGCAGGTCCCCGGGGGGAGGGCTCGGCTACACCTTC	CASRSPGGGLGYTF
TRBJ2-7	-	TRBV7-8	-	TGCGCCAGCACCCTTCTCTTCCCCGCCGAGCAGTACTTC	CASTLLFPAEQYF
TRBJ2-7	many	TRBV10-3	-	TGTGCCATCAGGGGGGACCAATCCTACGAGCAGTACTTC	CAIRGDQSYEQYF
TRBJ2-1	many	TRBV19	-	TGTGCCAGTAGTACTCCGGACGGAGGATACAATGAGCAGTTCTTC	CASSTPDGGYNEQFF
TRBJ1-4	-	TRBV30	-	TGTGCCTGGAGTGTACTTGAAAAACTGTTTTTT	CAWSVLEKLFF
TRBJ1-6	-	TRBV18	TRBD1	TGTGCCAGCTCTCGCCGGACAGGTCCTAATAATTCACCCCTCCACTTT	CASSRRTGPNNSPLHF
TRBJ2-3	many	TRBV2	-	TGCCCCCTCAGGCTCACTAATACGCAGTATTTT	CPLRLTNTQYF
TRBJ2-7	-	TRBV28	-	TGTGCCAGCAGTTTTAGGTCCTCATACAGGGACGAGCAGTACTTC	CASSFRSSYRDEQYF
TRBJ2-5	-	TRBV13	TRBD2	TGTGCCAGCGGTACTAGCGGGAGTTGGGTAGAGACCCAGTACTTC	CASGTSGSWVETQYF
TRBJ2-7	-	TRBV20-1	-	TGCAGTGCCACCAGGGAGCACGAGCAGTACTTC	CSATREHEQYF
TRBJ2-7	medium-sized	TRBV5-5	-	TGTGCCAGCAGTACTAGGGTCGACGAGCAGTACTTC	CASSTRVDEQYF
TRBJ1-1	many	TRBV12-5	-	TGTGCTAGTGGTTTGGCCCGACCTAACACTGAAGCTTTCTTT	CASGLARPNTEAFF
TRBJ2-2	medium-sized	TRBV3-1	-	TGTGCCAGCAGCTTGGGGGCACCCGGGGAGCTGTTTTTT	CASSLGAPGELFF